The present entry profiles one TCR beta chain with its context. The antigen is undetermined. This entry belongs to a study of shared clonotypes between healthy human individuals. Findings and caveats of the study: Rarefaction demonstrated incomplete sorted-subset sequencing despite large depth. Deeper or shallower sequencing was expected to change how clonotypes are shared among donors.

The repertoire was sequenced with immunoSEQ multiplex PCR; TCRdb's copy has only in-frame clones and lacks some. This sample carries under 1,100,000 clones, roughly 74% of them seen once, and the ten largest clones take 0.61%. Trimming removed 10 bases at V and 0 bases at J, with 14 bases between. CDR1 MNHNS and CDR2 SASEGT come from the germline V gene. This CDR3 is built from 14 residues. Source material: memory CD4+ T cells from PBMCs. Subset meaning: CD45RA-negative fraction. The V gene is TRBV6-1, the J gene TRBJ2-3; tentative D call: TRBD2 (6 bases). The receptor was isolated from a man younger than 30 in good health. Some clones in this sample may be carry-over from other donors' samples. The CDR3: CATVWAGSTDTQYF. CDR3 nucleotide sequence: TGTGCCACCGTGTGGGCGGGAAGCACAGATACGCAGTATTTT.